Presented here are 24 T cell receptor beta chains from one specimen sequenced in a study. TCRdb re-called the 5' RACE reads through MiXCR, storing one row per CDR3 protein. Of approximately 60,000 distinct CDR3 sequences in the sample, less than 30% were seen once. The sorted Tregs were CD4+CD25+CD127-/low cells. The sequenced material came from tumor-infiltrating Tregs sorted from the breast tumor. The receptor source for this set is a female donor with breast cancer.

The table lists this clonotype with many counts. The rearrangement links TRBV11-2 to TRBJ2-7; possibly TRBD1 or TRBD2 for D (5 bases each). This CDR3 spans 15 amino acids. The V and J ends lost 0 bases and 0 bases respectively, with 9 bases between them. CDR1 is SGHAT, CDR2 FQNNGV, per germline. The CDR3 DNA sequence: TGTGCCAGCAGCTTAGAGGGACGGACCTCCTACGAGCAGTACTTC. This gives the protein CASSLEGRTSYEQYF.

This rearrangement joins TRBV12-3 or TRBV12-4 to TRBJ2-1; TRBD1 agrees at 11 bases. This CDR3 is 21 amino acids long. Unmatched junction bases numbered 16, after V lost 3 bases and J lost 0 bases. CDR3 DNA: TGTGCCAGCAGTTTTAGGGGAGCCGGGACAGGGGGAATGGCCTCCTACAATGAGCAGTTCTTC. It codes for CASSFRGAGTGGMASYNEQFF.

This chain joins TRBV5-1 and TRBJ2-5; possible D gene TRBD1, 6 bases. Trimming shortened V by 0 bases and J by 2 bases, and 8 bases separated the two germline ends. The CDR3 covers 14 residues. CDR1 is SGHRS and CDR2 is YFSETQ in the germline V gene. Written as DNA, the CDR3 is TGCGCCAGCAGCTTGGTCACAGGGCAAGAGACCCAGTACTTC. Amino acid sequence: CASSLVTGQETQYF. Supplemented by reference TRBV5-1 and TRBJ2-5, the full variable domain reads KAGVTQTPRYLIKTRGQQVTLSCSPISGHRSVSWYQQTPGQGLQFLFEYFSETQRNKGNFPGRFSGRQFSNSRSEMNVSTLELGDSALYLCASSLVTGQETQYFGPGTRLLVL.

V and J are TRBV28 and TRBJ1-1; tentative D call: TRBD1 (5 bases). The CDR3 is made up of 15 amino acids. From germline, CDR1 is MDHEN and CDR2 SYDVKM. With 7 bases removed from V and 5 bases from J, the gap between germline ends came to 20 bases. The CDR3 reads CASTHTMRGVTEAFF. Here the CDR3 DNA reads TGTGCCAGCACACATACGATGCGAGGGGTAACTGAAGCTTTCTTT.

The CDR3: CASSLRGAEGTEAFF. The CDR3 DNA reads as TGCGCCAGCAGCTTGCGGGGGGCGGAAGGCACTGAAGCTTTCTTT. The rearrangement uses TRBV5-1 and TRBJ1-1; the D gene is possibly TRBD1 (6 bases). V was shortened by 1 base and J by 4 bases, with 14 bases between the two germline ends. This CDR3 spans 15 amino acids. Per germline, CDR1 SGHRS and CDR2 YFSETQ.

This clonotype was seen at least ten times. The chain carries TRBV27 and TRBJ1-2, with 7 bases aligning to TRBD1. This CDR3 is built from 13 residues. Germline V gives CDR1 MNHEY, CDR2 SMNVEV (reference sequence). The V gene end was trimmed by 3 bases and the J gene end by 3 bases; junction bases not matched to a gene: 1. Written as DNA, the CDR3 is TGTGCCAGCAGTTTGACAGGGTACTATGGCTACACCTTC. This sequence encodes CASSLTGYYGYTF.

V usage is TRBV27 and J usage is TRBJ1-1; no clear D. Germline-derived CDR1 and CDR2 are MNHEY and SMNVEV (reference sequence). Trimming stripped 2 bases from V and 4 bases from J, with 8 bases between. This CDR3 comprises 13 residues. The CDR3 loop is CASSLRVSTEAFF. The CDR3 DNA reads as TGTGCCAGCAGTTTACGGGTCAGCACTGAAGCTTTCTTT.

This chain joins TRBV2 and TRBJ2-5; 8 positions match TRBD1. J was trimmed by 4 bases and V by 2 bases; bases with no gene match: 6. The CDR3 has 15 residues. The germline gives CDR1 SNHLY, CDR2 FYNNEI. The CDR3 loop reads CASSESRTGRETQYF. Written as DNA, the CDR3 is TGTGCCAGCAGTGAAAGTAGGACAGGGAGAGAGACCCAGTACTTC. The full variable domain, rest sourced from reference TRBV2 and TRBJ2-5, is EPEVTQTPSHQVTQMGQEVILRCVPISNHLYFYWYRQILGQKVEFLVSFYNNEISEKSEIFDDQFSVERPDGSNFTLKIRSTKLEDSAMYFCASSESRTGRETQYFGPGTRLLVL.

This clonotype has ten or more counts. CDR3 in DNA: TGTGCCAGCAGCTTCCAGCGGGCGAGGGAGACCCAGTACTTC. It specifies CASSFQRARETQYF. The chain carries TRBV7-2 and TRBJ2-5; maybe TRBD2 (6 bases). The CDR3 is made up of 14 amino acids. Germline assignment: CDR1 SGHTA and CDR2 FQGNSA. The ends were cut back, 3 bases at V and 5 bases at J, with 13 bases in the middle.

J is TRBJ2-7 and V is TRBV20-1, with D uncertain. Deletions cut 0 bases from V and 0 bases from J, with 12 bases between. Germline lookup yields CDR1 DFQATT and CDR2 SNEGSKA (reference sequence). The CDR3 extends over 15 amino acids. The CDR3 loop is CSARERPVPSYEQYF. CDR3 bases: TGCAGTGCTAGAGAGAGGCCAGTACCCTCCTACGAGCAGTACTTC.

Comment on this clonotype: Possible read error: a much larger clone is one base away. The chain combines TRBV20-1 with TRBJ1-2, with TRBD1 identical over 7 bases. Germline CDR1 reads DFQATT; CDR2 reads SNEGSKA (reference sequence). The CDR3 runs 13 residues. The V and J ends lost 3 bases and 6 bases, in that order; junction bases with no gene match: 7. CDR3 nucleotides: TGCAGTGCTAGCCCCCAGGGGGGGCATGGCTACACCTTC. This gives the protein CSASPQGGHGYTF.

This clonotype was detected only a few times. V gene TRBV6-1 combines with J gene TRBJ2-4; unclear D gene. The CDR3 length is 17 residues. The germline gives CDR1 MNHNS, CDR2 SASEGT. The germline V and J ends were trimmed by 2 bases and 8 bases, with 22 bases remaining between them. The CDR3 reads CASSEMAKIQLGYIQYF. The CDR3 DNA reads TGTGCCAGCAGTGAAATGGCAAAAATCCAGCTGGGGTACATTCAGTACTTC.

In this sample, this clonotype turned up a few times. The chain has TRBV7-2 and TRBJ2-1, with 7 bases aligning to TRBD1. With V trimmed by 2 bases and J by 5 bases, 6 bases remained unmatched. The CDR3 extends over 15 amino acids. The germline V gene has CDR1 SGHTA and CDR2 FQGNSA. CDR3 nucleotide sequence: TGTGCCAGCAGCTTATGGGGGACAGAAGACAATGAGCAGTTCTTC. This gives the protein CASSLWGTEDNEQFF.

This clonotype was counted ten times or more. V is TRBV15 and J is TRBJ1-4; D is undetermined. Looked up from germline, CDR1 is LNHNV and CDR2 is YYDKDF (reference sequence). The CDR3 runs to 16 residues. V lost 0 bases to trimming and J lost 0 bases, with 8 bases between them. In nucleotides, the CDR3 is TGTGCCACCAGCAGAGATCGTGGAGCAACTAATGAAAAACTGTTTTTT. Its protein is CATSRDRGATNEKLFF.

The V call is TRBV2, the J call TRBJ1-6, with D unclear. CDR1 SNHLY and CDR2 FYNNEI come from the germline V gene. The CDR3 has 13 residues. The V end was cut by 8 bases, the J end by 12 bases, with 17 bases between. The CDR3 nucleotides read TGTGCCAGCCTTCCCGGCGCGGAAGGACCCCTCCACTTT. Translating gives CASLPGAEGPLHF.

The chain is built from TRBV5-8 and TRBJ2-7, with D unclear. The CDR3 covers 18 residues. CDR1 SGHTS and CDR2 YDEGEE come from the germline V gene. Deletions cut 0 bases from V and 2 bases from J, with 21 bases between. The CDR3 DNA reads TGTGCCAGCAGCTTGGGTTTCCTCTCGCGAGTACTAACCTACGAGCAGTACTTC. Amino acids: CASSLGFLSRVLTYEQYF.

This rearrangement joins TRBV7-2 to TRBJ2-1; D perhaps matches TRBD2 (6 bases). CDR1 is SGHTA and CDR2 is FQGNSA in the germline V gene. V lost 2 bases and J lost 3, with 11 bases in between. This CDR3 has 15 amino acids. CDR3 in amino acids: CASSLLGGNYNEQFF. CDR3 coding DNA: TGTGCCAGCAGCTTATTGGGGGGTAACTACAATGAGCAGTTCTTC.

For this clonotype: This may be a read error: a much more frequent sequence differs by one nucleotide. This chain joins TRBV4-2 and TRBJ1-2; D is undetermined. With 0 bases removed from V and 7 bases from J, the gap between germline ends came to 12 bases. The germline V gene has CDR1 LGHNA and CDR2 YNFKEQ. The CDR3 spans 14 residues. For the CDR3, the DNA is TGTGCCAGCAGCCAAGACAGGTATCCCGGTGGCTACACCTTC. Protein: CASSQDRYPGGYTF.

There are many counts of this clonotype. The V call is TRBV7-3, the J call TRBJ2-5; the D gene is possibly TRBD2 (6 bases). This CDR3 is built from 13 residues. Germline V CDR1 and CDR2: SGHTA, FQGTGA. Trimming cost V 2 bases and J 6 bases, with 10 bases left between them. CDR3: CASSLGAGQTQYF. Here the CDR3 DNA reads TGTGCCAGCAGCTTAGGTGCGGGGCAGACCCAGTACTTC.

This clonotype showed up many times. This chain joins TRBV5-1 and TRBJ2-2; D gene ambiguous. The CDR3 is 15 amino acids. Trimming cost V 0 bases and J 4 bases, with 10 bases left between them. Germline CDR1 reads SGHRS; CDR2 reads YFSETQ. The CDR3 coding sequence is TGCGCCAGCAGCTTGGATACAGAAGGCACCGGGGAGCTGTTTTTT. Translating it yields CASSLDTEGTGELFF. Combining the CDR3 with reference TRBV5-1 and TRBJ2-2 gives the whole variable domain KAGVTQTPRYLIKTRGQQVTLSCSPISGHRSVSWYQQTPGQGLQFLFEYFSETQRNKGNFPGRFSGRQFSNSRSEMNVSTLELGDSALYLCASSLDTEGTGELFFGEGSRLTVL.

In this sample, this clonotype turned up many times. This chain uses TRBV7-2 with TRBJ2-7; D uncertain. The V gene's germline CDR1 is SGHTA and CDR2 FQGNSA. The CDR3 extends over 15 amino acids. Trimming removed 5 bases at V and 0 bases at J, with 14 bases between. CDR3 nucleotide sequence: TGTGCCAGCAGCCTTGTCCGCGGAAGCTCCTACGAGCAGTACTTC. Its protein product is CASSLVRGSSYEQYF.

On this clonotype itself: The CDR3 does not end in the conserved phenylalanine or tryptophan, so this is likely a read error. The J gene is TRBJ1-1, the V gene TRBV6-5; D gene uncertain. Germline V gene data show CDR1 as MNHEY and CDR2 as SVGAGI. Trimming took 8 bases from V and 4 from J, leaving 8 bases between them. CDR3 length equals 11 residues. The CDR3 region is CASRWGTEAFL. In DNA, the CDR3 is TGTGCCAGCCGGTGGGGCACTGAAGCTTTCCTT.

CDR3 nucleotides: TGCAGTCCCCAGGGGATTGGTGGTGAAAAACTGTTTTTT. As protein: CSPQGIGGEKLFF. The chain has TRBV20-1 and TRBJ1-4; D may be TRBD1 (6 bases). V was trimmed by 8 bases and J by 7 bases, leaving 17 bases between them. Per the germline V gene, CDR1 is DFQATT and CDR2 is SNEGSKA (reference sequence). CDR3 length: 13 amino acids.

In its sample, this clonotype was seen a few times. The chain joins TRBV30 to TRBJ2-3; 7 positions match TRBD2. J lost 6 bases, V lost 1 base, and 4 bases had no gene match. Germline V lookup: CDR1 GTSNPN, CDR2 SVGIG (reference sequence). This CDR3 is built from 13 residues. DNA for the CDR3: TGTGCCTGGAGTGGGGCGGGGGACGATACGCAGTATTTT. It translates to CAWSGAGDDTQYF. Looking up the rest from reference TRBV30 and TRBJ2-3 gives the full variable domain: SQTIHQWPATLVQPVGSPLSLECTVEGTSNPNLYWYRQAAGRGLQLLFYSVGIGQISSEVPQNLSASRPQDRQFILSSKKLLLSDSGFYLCAWSGAGDDTQYFGPGTRLTVL.